This TCR beta chain was recorded in a study of T cell responses to AZD1222 COVID-19 vaccine. Notes on the study in general: Donors were largely white British and mainly female; clonal diversity was possibly underestimated.

Germline V gene data show CDR1 as KGHDR and CDR2 as SFDVKD. Trimming took 7 bases from V and 0 from J, leaving 6 bases between them. The CDR3 covers 12 residues. About this clone itself: What it binds is not known.

TCRdb's table, derived via immunoSEQ multiplex PCR, lists solely in-frame clones and lacks some. Among roughly 49,000 clones, roughly 80% were seen once, and the ten largest hold roughly 6.6%. This sequence was found in an adult in good health. J is TRBJ2-7 and V is TRBV24-1; D possibly corresponds to TRBD2 (6 bases). Material: peripheral blood, obtained on day 0 of AZD1222 vaccination. The CDR3 coding sequence is TGTGCCACCAGCGGGGGCTCCTACGAGCAGTACTTC. This codes for CATSGGSYEQYF.